This passage covers 24 T cell receptor beta chains from one sample sequenced in a study of OX40 agonist ivuxolimab in advanced cancers. Sequencing used immunoSEQ multiplex PCR; TCRdb keeps in-frame clones, though not all of them. The sample shows 75,000 to 95,000 clones, about 84% of them seen only once. The sequencing used CD4+ or CD8+ T cells sorted from blood, collected in a trial of the OX40 agonist ivuxolimab. Receptor source: an adult with an advanced solid tumor such as melanoma, head and neck, liver or kidney cancer.

In DNA, the CDR3 is TGCGCCAGCAGCGCAGACCGGGAGACCCAGTACTTC. This translates into CASSADRETQYF. The V gene is TRBV5-1, the J gene TRBJ2-5; D gene unclear. The length of the CDR3 is 12 residues. V lost 4 bases, J lost 5 bases, and 9 bases lay in between. Per germline, CDR1 SGHRS and CDR2 YFSETQ.

The genes are TRBV4-3 and TRBJ2-3; D remains ambiguous. The CDR3 is 14 amino acids. The germline V gene encodes CDR1 LGHNA and CDR2 YSLEER. V lost 3 bases to trimming and J lost 4 bases, with 11 bases between them. For the CDR3, the DNA is TGCGCCAGCAGCCAGCGAAGAGGTTCAGATACGCAGTATTTT. Its translation is CASSQRRGSDTQYF.

This chain joins TRBV9 and TRBJ2-7; 11 bases are shared with TRBD1. Germline-derived CDR1 and CDR2 are SGDLS and YYNGEE. J lost 3 bases, V lost 1 base, and 3 bases had no gene match. The CDR3 sequence is 15 residues long. Here the CDR3 reads CASSVSGTGGYEQYF. CDR3 nucleotides: TGTGCCAGCAGCGTATCCGGGACAGGGGGCTACGAGCAGTACTTC.

The chain is built from TRBV5-4 and TRBJ1-5; no definite D call. Germline V gene sequence: CDR1 SGHNT, CDR2 YYREEE (reference sequence). The CDR3 is 13 amino acids. Trimming removed 4 bases from V and 6 bases from J, with 11 bases in between. The CDR3 region is CASSQEPAQPQHF. CDR3 sequence (DNA): TGTGCCAGCAGCCAAGAGCCAGCTCAGCCCCAGCATTTT.

The rearrangement uses TRBV19 and TRBJ2-1; TRBD2 matches 8 bases. The CDR3 contains 13 residues. Trimming cost V 5 bases and J 9 bases; bases outside gene matches: 6. In germline, CDR1 is LNHDA, CDR2 SQIVND (reference sequence). The CDR3 loop is CASSPSSGGEQFF. CDR3 nucleotides: TGTGCCAGTAGTCCTTCAAGCGGGGGTGAGCAGTTCTTC.

The chain employs TRBV9 and TRBJ2-2, with D possibly being TRBD1 (7 bases). Per the germline V gene, CDR1 is SGDLS and CDR2 is YYNGEE. The CDR3 extends over 15 amino acids. The ends were cut back, 7 bases at V and 4 bases at J, with 17 bases in the middle. The CDR3 region has the DNA TGTGCCAGCTCAGGCGGGACAGCGGTCACCGGGGAGCTGTTTTTT. Translated: CASSGGTAVTGELFF.

The rearrangement uses TRBV25-1 and TRBJ2-5; tentative D call: TRBD2 (6 bases). Per germline, CDR1 MGHDK and CDR2 SYGVNS. The CDR3 spans 17 residues. V was clipped by 2 bases and J by 2 bases, with 18 bases between them. The CDR3 loop reads CASSERRVDKSQETQYF. CDR3 nucleotides: TGTGCCAGCAGTGAACGGAGGGTGGACAAGTCACAAGAGACCCAGTACTTC.

The chain uses TRBV2 and TRBJ2-2; D perhaps matches TRBD2 (5 bases). The V gene lost 1 base and the J gene lost 6 bases, with 12 bases spanning the gap. Germline loops: CDR1 SNHLY, CDR2 FYNNEI. This CDR3 has 15 residues. For the CDR3, the DNA is TGTGCCAGCAGTGAAGGATCGGGGAAATCCGGGGAGCTGTTTTTT. Protein: CASSEGSGKSGELFF.

The sample holds a few counts of this clone. The genes are TRBV5-1 and TRBJ2-3, with 7 nucleotides matching TRBD2. The germline V gene has CDR1 SGHRS and CDR2 YFSETQ. Trimming removed 4 bases from V and 1 base from J; junction bases left unmatched: 9. The CDR3 runs to 16 residues. CDR3 region: CASSASTSVGTDTQYF. The CDR3 DNA reads as TGCGCCAGCAGCGCGTCTACTAGCGTGGGCACAGATACGCAGTATTTT.

The chain couples TRBV10-1 to TRBJ2-2; D is possibly TRBD1 or TRBD2 (5 bases each). This CDR3 is 14 amino acids long. Looked up from germline, CDR1 is WNHNN and CDR2 is SYGVQD (reference sequence). The V end was cut by 6 bases, the J end by 4 bases, with 12 bases between. CDR3 DNA sequence: TGCGCCAGCAGGGTGGGACCAGTCACCGGGGAGCTGTTTTTT. Translation gives CASRVGPVTGELFF.

This clone was detected once. The chain employs TRBV4-1 and TRBJ1-4; D may be TRBD1 (5 bases). Trimming cost V 1 base and J 6 bases, with 12 bases left between them. The CDR3 has 15 residues. CDR1 and CDR2 from the germline V gene are MGHRA and YSYEKL. In DNA, the CDR3 is TGCGCCAGCAGCCAAGGGCCCCTCAGGGATGAAAAACTGTTTTTT. Amino acids: CASSQGPLRDEKLFF.

The V call is TRBV29-1, the J call TRBJ2-5; D possibly corresponds to TRBD1 (6 bases). CDR1 and CDR2 (germline): SQVTM, ANQGSEA. CDR3 length equals 15 residues. Trimming took off 4 bases at V and 4 bases at J, with 19 bases between the two ends. In DNA form, the CDR3 reads TGCAGCGTTGGGGGGCCCCAGGGTCGGGGAGAGACCCAGTACTTC. It encodes CSVGGPQGRGETQYF.

The V call is TRBV28, the J call TRBJ2-1; TRBD1 matches at 8 bases. Germline V gives CDR1 MDHEN, CDR2 SYDVKM. With V trimmed by 2 bases and J by 2 bases, 5 bases remained unmatched. This CDR3 region has 16 residues. CDR3 DNA sequence: TGTGCCAGCAGTTTAACCTCAGGGGGCCCCTACAATGAGCAGTTCTTC. The encoded protein is CASSLTSGGPYNEQFF.

The chain uses TRBV6-5 and TRBJ2-1; a possible D gene is TRBD2 (5 bases). Germline CDR1 reads MNHEY; CDR2 reads SVGAGI. With 5 bases removed from V and 6 bases from J, the gap between germline ends came to 17 bases. The CDR3 contains 15 residues. The CDR3 nucleotides are TGTGCCAGCAGTCCTACAGAGAGGGTATTCAATGAGCAGTTCTTC. This gives the protein CASSPTERVFNEQFF.

The table lists this clone with a few counts. This chain joins TRBV15 and TRBJ2-7; a possible D gene is TRBD2 (6 bases). The CDR3 is 13 amino acids. From germline, CDR1 is LNHNV and CDR2 YYDKDF (reference sequence). The V end was cut by 0 bases, the J end by 4 bases, with 7 bases between. The CDR3 spells CATSRDRGYEQYF. The DNA of the CDR3 is TGTGCCACCAGCAGAGATCGGGGGTACGAGCAGTACTTC.

This clone was counted once. The chain employs TRBV19 and TRBJ1-2; 9 bases line up with TRBD1. The V and J ends lost 7 bases and 4 bases, in that order; junction bases with no gene match: 10. This CDR3 region has 15 residues. The germline V gene has CDR1 LNHDA and CDR2 SQIVND (reference sequence). The CDR3 protein is CASIPLGGQGYGYTF. CDR3 coding DNA: TGTGCCAGTATTCCTTTGGGGGGACAGGGCTATGGCTACACCTTC.

The genes are TRBV5-1 and TRBJ1-4, with D perhaps matching TRBD1 (6 bases). This CDR3 has 13 amino acids. CDR1 is SGHRS, CDR2 YFSETQ, per germline. Trimming took off 0 bases at V and 8 bases at J, with 8 bases between the two ends. The CDR3 sequence: CASSLEGGEKLFF. The CDR3 DNA reads TGCGCCAGCAGCTTGGAAGGGGGAGAAAAACTGTTTTTT.

The J gene is TRBJ1-2, the V gene TRBV5-1; D is uncertain. The CDR3 is made up of 14 amino acids. The germline CDR1 and CDR2 sequences are SGHRS and YFSETQ. V was clipped by 0 bases and J by 0 bases, with 6 bases between them. CDR3 residues: CASSLAISNYGYTF. The CDR3 DNA reads as TGCGCCAGCAGCTTGGCCATTTCTAACTATGGCTACACCTTC.

The chain recombines TRBV6-1 with TRBJ1-1; D is perhaps TRBD1 (5 bases). The germline gives CDR1 MNHNS, CDR2 SASEGT. The ends were cut back, 6 bases at V and 6 bases at J, with 8 bases in the middle. There are 11 residues in the CDR3. The CDR3 DNA reads TGTGCCAGCAGCAGGGTGGCTGAAGCTTTCTTT. Translating gives CASSRVAEAFF.

V usage is TRBV30 and J usage is TRBJ1-2; D might be TRBD1 (5 bases). Germline V gene data show CDR1 as GTSNPN and CDR2 as SVGIG (reference sequence). The CDR3 runs 13 residues. V lost 1 base, J lost 8 bases, and 14 bases lay in between. Here the CDR3 reads CAWSEQWGNGYTF. The CDR3 DNA is TGTGCCTGGAGTGAACAGTGGGGGAACGGCTACACCTTC.

This clone was found a few times. Mismatch with germline at one junction end may stem from a read error. The CDR3 nucleotides are TGTGCCAGCAGGGAAGAGGGACTGTTCCAAGAGACCCAGTACTTC. Translated, it gives CASREEGLFQETQYF. The V gene is TRBV2, the J gene TRBJ2-5; tentatively, D is TRBD2 (6 bases). The CDR3 loop spans 15 amino acids. Looked up from germline, CDR1 is SNHLY and CDR2 is FYNNEI. The full variable domain, in which reference TRBV2 and TRBJ2-5 provide the parts outside the CDR3, is EPEVTQTPSHQVTQMGQEVILRCVPISNHLYFYWYRQILGQKVEFLVSFYNNEISEKSEIFDDQFSVERPDGSNFTLKIRSTKLEDSAMYFCASREEGLFQETQYFGPGTRLLVL.

This chain joins TRBV4-3 and TRBJ2-5; 15 nucleotides agree with TRBD2. Germline V gene data show CDR1 as LGHNA and CDR2 as YSLEER. Trimming took 1 base from V and 2 from J; bases not matched to a gene: 2. The CDR3 loop spans 17 amino acids. CDR3 sequence reads: CASSQGGLAGGQETQYF. The CDR3 DNA reads TGCGCCAGCAGCCAAGGGGGACTAGCGGGGGGACAAGAGACCCAGTACTTC.

This clone was counted once. V is TRBV6-5 and J is TRBJ2-5, with 10 bases lining up with TRBD2. Trimming cost V 7 bases and J 1 base; bases outside gene matches: 3. The CDR3 is made up of 14 amino acids. Germline V gene lookup returns CDR1 MNHEY and CDR2 SVGAGI. CDR3 amino acids: CASTGLATQETQYF. The CDR3 bases are TGTGCCAGCACGGGACTAGCGACCCAAGAGACCCAGTACTTC.

The chain combines TRBV7-2 with TRBJ2-5, with 7 bases lining up with TRBD2. Germline CDR1 SGHTA, CDR2 FQGNSA. The CDR3 extends over 14 amino acids. V was clipped by 3 bases and J by 9 bases; unmatched bases: 10. CDR3 amino acids: CASSFASGSVAQYF. DNA for the CDR3: TGTGCCAGCAGCTTCGCTAGCGGTTCGGTCGCCCAGTACTTC.